This T cell receptor beta chain was observed in a study of cytomegalovirus exposure and HLA in healthy donors. Overall study findings and caveats: Some segments of the V type, notably TRBV6-2 and TRBV6-3, were excluded as indistinguishable. Across all donors, roughly uniform sequencing depth was an assumption of the presence/absence analyses. Likely technical artifact: a cluster of highly shared sequence variants. Productive status was seen about 90% or about 30% of the time for most TCR beta V segments in an earlier analysis.

The CDR3 has 14 amino acids. Germline loops: CDR1 MNHNS, CDR2 SASEGT. V gave up 8 bases and J gave up 2 bases, with 15 bases separating them. Points on this clone: Its antigen is not identified.

It was with 60 Vbeta and 13 Jbeta primers that the PCR ran. Produced via immunoSEQ multiplex PCR; TCRdb's table is partial and in-frame only. The sample holds around 70,000 clones, more than 55% seen once. The material sequenced was PBMCs. The clonotype comes from a man between 60 and 70 years old in good health and CMV-seropositive. J is TRBJ2-5 and V is TRBV6-1; D perhaps matches TRBD2 (6 bases). The CDR3 nucleotides are TGTGCCAGCCGTCCCCGTGCGGGACAAGAGACCCAGTACTTC. This translates into CASRPRAGQETQYF.